Listed below are T cell receptor beta chains from one sample, sequenced in a study of human T cells and chemical hapten exposure. TCRdb recomputed calls from the RACE reads with MiXCR, one row per CDR3 protein. The sample records some 400,000 distinct CDR3 sequences, 4.5% to 5.5% being singletons. The sample was whole blood, taken in connection with sensitization to the hapten diphenylcyclopropenone (DPC). Every receptor here comes from a woman aged 45 to 65 with alopecia areata. Some clones in this sample may be carry-over from other donors' samples. CDR3s include the opening cysteine and the closing phenylalanine or tryptophan. The order of the fields is V gene, clone size, CDR3 protein. Some rows mark clone size as missing; the rest say once, few, many or name a class of expanded clone.

TRBV29-1	many	CSATSGVSTDTQYF
TRBV28	many	CASSWDRGTTTDTQYF
TRBV7-2	few	CASSIGTAYNEQFF
TRBV3-1	-	CASSPDGRTDAITQYF
TRBV6-1	many	CASMQVGYGYTF
TRBV14	-	CASSPQPGQTGANVLTF
TRBV15	-	CATSLFGVRSSYNEQFF
TRBV28	few	CASSKLAGELFF
TRBV12-3/TRBV12-4	many	CASSPGLAKETQYF
TRBV27	-	CASTADNYGYTF
TRBV7-2	few	CASSLGGSGGANVLTF
TRBV6-1	many	CASSVAGQGSYGYTF
TRBV28	-	CASSLTAGGDTQYF
TRBV7-2	many	CASSLGSLAGGGRKDEQFF
TRBV7-6	few	CASSSGQETQYF
TRBV20-1	few	CSARVSRYAGNTIYF